This TCR beta chain was retrieved from a study of blood T cells in healthy people across ages. PCR was performed a second time for about 7 to 12 cycles using a sample-barcoded 5' primer and a J-beta primer mix. In TCRdb, the 5' RACE reads were re-called with MiXCR into one record per CDR3 protein. The table records hundreds of thousands of distinct CDR3 sequences, around 30% of them present only once. Per the germline V gene, CDR1 is SEHNR and CDR2 is FQNEAQ (reference sequence). Trimming stripped 3 bases from V and 5 bases from J, with 11 bases between. The CDR3 sequence is 15 residues long. This chain joins TRBV7-9 and TRBJ1-6; a weak D match, TRBD1 (5 bases). This receptor was identified in a woman aged 80 or over in good health. Sequenced input: blood. The CDR3 reads CASSFGGVDNSPLHF. CDR3 bases: TGTGCCAGCAGCTTTGGGGGAGTCGATAATTCACCCCTCCACTTT. Looking up the rest from reference TRBV7-9 and TRBJ1-6 gives the full variable domain: DTGVSQNPRHKITKRGQNVTFRCDPISEHNRLYWYRQTLGQGPEFLTYFQNEAQLEKSRLLSDRFSAERPKGSFSTLEIQRTEQGDSAMYLCASSFGGVDNSPLHFGNGTRLTVT.